This T cell receptor (beta chain) was identified in a study of blood T cell repertoires in COVID-19. About the research overall: The United States, Italy and Spain provided the acute and convalescent COVID-19 samples. The cDNA or gDNA used as material had been derived from T cells, B-cell-depleted T cells, or PBMCs.

Data came from immunoSEQ multiplex PCR; TCRdb stores just in-frame clones and leaves some out. Among fewer than 200,000 clones listed, about 83% were seen once. The CDR3 covers 17 residues. Trimming cost V 3 bases and J 6 bases; bases outside gene matches: 12. Per germline, CDR1 SGHRS and CDR2 YFSETQ. Study members were between roughly 18 and 100 years old and lived in roughly 24 US regions. The chain joins TRBV5-1 to TRBJ2-3; 11 bases are a match to TRBD1. Sequenced sample: PBMCs or T cells enriched from blood (not recorded which). The sequence was obtained from a woman aged 25 to 45 who had been exposed to COVID-19. The CDR3 reads CASSSLVGTGGTDTQYF. The DNA for the CDR3 is TGCGCCAGCAGCTCCCTGGTAGGGACAGGGGGGACGGATACGCAGTATTTT.